This passage covers 23 T cell receptor beta chains from one sample sequenced in a study of shared clonotypes between healthy human individuals. Sequencing used immunoSEQ multiplex PCR; TCRdb keeps in-frame clones, though not all of them. This sample has roughly 2.6 million clones, with approximately 92% found just once. Specimen: naive CD4+ T cells sorted from blood. The sample's subset: CD45RA+ positively selected. Source of these receptors: a man between 18 and 35 years old in good health.

The chain's CDR3 is CASSIAWAGGAYEQYF. CDR3 sequence (DNA): TGTGCCAGTAGTATAGCCTGGGCGGGAGGGGCCTACGAGCAGTACTTC. The chain is built from TRBV19 and TRBJ2-7; the match to TRBD2 covers 9 bases. Losses at the gene ends were 1 base for V and 2 bases for J; bases not matched to a gene: 6. Germline V gene sequence: CDR1 LNHDA, CDR2 SQIVND (reference sequence). This CDR3 comprises 16 residues.

With respect to this clone: Within the sample, other DNA sequences also encode this same CDR3. V usage is TRBV27 and J usage is TRBJ1-5, with D unresolved. The germline V and J ends were trimmed by 4 bases and 3 bases, with 4 bases remaining between them. Germline values: CDR1 MNHEY, CDR2 SMNVEV (reference sequence). The CDR3 is made up of 12 amino acids. The CDR3 loop is CASSSVNQPQHF. The CDR3 nucleotides are TGTGCCAGCAGTTCCGTCAATCAGCCCCAGCATTTT.

The chain combines TRBV25-1 with TRBJ2-5; TRBD2 aligns across 13 bases. V dropped 1 base and J dropped 5; count of bases not matched to a gene: 10. The germline CDR1 and CDR2 sequences are MGHDK and SYGVNS. This CDR3 contains 18 residues. CDR3 in DNA: TGTGCCAGCAGTGAATGGGGAACTAGCGGGGGGGCCAAGGAGACCCAGTACTTC. Translating it yields CASSEWGTSGGAKETQYF.

The chain combines TRBV4-3 with TRBJ1-3; the D is unclear. Germline V gene lookup returns CDR1 LGHNA and CDR2 YSLEER. CDR3 length: 14 amino acids. The germline V and J ends were trimmed by 1 base and 7 bases, with 11 bases remaining between them. CDR3 region: CASSQVMDANTIYF. The CDR3 nucleotides are TGCGCCAGCAGCCAAGTAATGGACGCTAACACCATATATTTT.

The rearrangement links TRBV7-9 to TRBJ2-7, with 8 bases matching TRBD2. The length of the CDR3 is 17 residues. The junction had 14 bases not matched to a gene; V was cut back by 4 bases and J by 3 bases. The germline gives CDR1 SEHNR, CDR2 FQNEAQ (reference sequence). CDR3 amino acids: CASSSQRPGLGNYEQYF. DNA of the CDR3: TGTGCCAGCAGCTCCCAAAGACCGGGACTAGGGAACTACGAGCAGTACTTC.

The chain has TRBV19 and TRBJ1-2; tentatively, D is TRBD1 (5 bases). The CDR3 sequence is 13 residues long. CDR1 and CDR2 from the germline V gene are LNHDA and SQIVND (reference sequence). V shed 8 bases and J shed 5 bases, with 15 bases lying between them. The CDR3 loop is CASSRDGDYGYTF. In DNA, the CDR3 is TGTGCCAGTTCGAGGGACGGAGATTATGGCTACACCTTC.

The rearrangement joins TRBV30 to TRBJ2-7; 9 nucleotides agree with TRBD1. The germline CDR1 and CDR2 sequences are GTSNPN and SVGIG (reference sequence). This CDR3 is built from 15 residues. V lost 1 base to trimming and J lost 3 bases; unmatched junction nucleotides: 7. The CDR3 DNA is TGTGCCTGGAGTGATCCGGGACAGGGTCTCTACGAGCAGTACTTC. As protein: CAWSDPGQGLYEQYF.

The rearrangement links TRBV29-1 to TRBJ1-2; 10 bases line up with TRBD1. The length of the CDR3 is 13 residues. J gave up 2 bases and V 8 bases, and 5 bases lay outside the gene matches. Germline V CDR1 and CDR2: SQVTM, ANQGSEA. The CDR3 DNA follows: TGCAGCACGGGACAGGGGACGAACTATGGCTACACCTTC. Its translation is CSTGQGTNYGYTF. The variable domain in full, with the rest retrieved from reference TRBV29-1 and TRBJ1-2, is SAVISQKPSRDICQRGTSLTIQCQVDSQVTMMFWYRQQPGQSLTLIATANQGSEATYESGFVIDKFPISRPNLTFSTLTVSNMSPEDSSIYLCSTGQGTNYGYTFGSGTRLTVV.

The chain carries TRBV29-1 and TRBJ2-5; D is perhaps TRBD1 (6 bases). CDR3 size: 14 residues. The germline V and J ends were trimmed by 4 bases and 1 base, with 13 bases remaining between them. CDR1 and CDR2 from the germline V gene are SQVTM and ANQGSEA. Written as DNA, the CDR3 is TGCAGCGTTGTCCCGGGACAATTCCAAGAGACCCAGTACTTC. Translation gives CSVVPGQFQETQYF.

This chain connects TRBV28 to TRBJ2-4; 7 bases align to TRBD2. V trimming: 6 bases; J trimming: 2 bases; junction bases outside the gene matches: 4. Germline loops: CDR1 MDHEN, CDR2 SYDVKM. The CDR3 consists of 14 residues. DNA of the CDR3: TGTGCCAGCAGCCCCGGGACTACCAAAAACATTCAGTACTTC. This gives the protein CASSPGTTKNIQYF.

This clone appeared a few times. This chain links TRBV16 with TRBJ1-5; 8 nucleotides align to TRBD1. This CDR3 has 14 residues. The junction had 3 bases not matched to a gene; V was cut back by 2 bases and J by 6 bases. CDR1 KGHSY and CDR2 FQNENV come from the germline V gene. In nucleotides, the CDR3 is TGTGCCAGCAGCCAACGACAGGGGATTCAGCCCCAGCATTTT. Residues: CASSQRQGIQPQHF.

The chain couples TRBV10-3 to TRBJ1-2, with TRBD1 matching over 7 bases. The CDR3 covers 13 residues. CDR1 and CDR2 from the germline V gene are ENHRY and SYGVKD. Germline trimming cut 2 bases from V and 4 bases from J; bases unmatched to any gene: 1. CDR3 nucleotide sequence: TGTGCCATCAGTGAGGACAGGGCCTATGGCTACACCTTC. It is translated as CAISEDRAYGYTF.

The CDR3 reads CASSGKPGQGAYEQYF. The CDR3 region has the DNA TGCGCCAGCAGTGGAAAACCGGGACAGGGGGCCTACGAGCAGTACTTC. The chain joins TRBV10-1 to TRBJ2-7; 11 bases fit TRBD1. The CDR3 has 16 amino acids. With 4 bases clipped from V and 2 bases from J, the junction kept 7 bases outside the gene matches. Germline V gene data show CDR1 as WNHNN and CDR2 as SYGVQD (reference sequence).

This clone was recorded once. This chain joins TRBV15 and TRBJ1-4; D is unresolved. The CDR3 runs 15 residues. Trimming pared 6 bases from V and 8 bases from J, leaving 19 bases between. Germline V gene sequence: CDR1 LNHNV, CDR2 YYDKDF (reference sequence). The CDR3 region is CATSETWPLGEKLFF. The DNA of the CDR3 is TGTGCCACCAGTGAGACTTGGCCTCTGGGGGAAAAACTGTTTTTT. The full variable domain, completed using reference TRBV15 and TRBJ1-4, is DAMVIQNPRYQVTQFGKPVTLSCSQTLNHNVMYWYQQKSSQAPKLLFHYYDKDFNNEADTPDNFQSRRPNTSFCFLDIRSPGLGDTAMYLCATSETWPLGEKLFFGSGTQLSVL.

The chain combines TRBV10-3 with TRBJ1-6, with TRBD1 identical over 7 bases. CDR3 size: 17 residues. V was pared by 6 bases and J by 0 bases, with 8 bases of the junction left unmatched. Germline V gene sequence: CDR1 ENHRY, CDR2 SYGVKD. The CDR3: CAISRTGFSSYNSPLHF. The CDR3 DNA is TGTGCCATCAGCCGGACAGGCTTTAGCTCCTATAATTCACCCCTCCACTTT.

This CDR3 reads CASSLSSTDSDTQYF. The CDR3 DNA is TGCGCCAGCAGCTTGTCTTCCACAGACTCGGATACGCAGTATTTT. The chain links TRBV5-1 to TRBJ2-3; no definite D call. Trimming stripped 1 base from V and 6 bases from J, with 15 bases between. The CDR3 runs to 15 residues. The V gene's germline CDR1 is SGHRS and CDR2 YFSETQ.

The chain combines TRBV27 with TRBJ1-5; D is unclear. The CDR3 is 13 amino acids. Trimming removed 11 bases from V and 4 bases from J, with 15 bases in between. Germline assignment: CDR1 MNHEY and CDR2 SMNVEV (reference sequence). In DNA form, the CDR3 reads TGTGCCGTCGGTGTGGGGTTTAATCAGCCCCAGCATTTT. This encodes CAVGVGFNQPQHF.

This chain connects TRBV6-5 to TRBJ1-2; the D gene is possibly TRBD1 (6 bases). The V and J ends lost 6 bases and 6 bases respectively, with 20 bases between them. This CDR3 has 15 amino acids. Looked up from germline, CDR1 is MNHEY and CDR2 is SVGAGI. CDR3 nucleotides: TGTGCCAGCAGCCGGAACCAGGGACAAGTACATGGCTACACCTTC. Translated: CASSRNQGQVHGYTF.

The V gene is TRBV15, the J gene TRBJ1-1; TRBD1 might be the D (5 bases). Looked up from germline, CDR1 is LNHNV and CDR2 is YYDKDF (reference sequence). This CDR3 spans 14 amino acids. The V gene lost 8 bases and the J gene lost 0 bases, with 13 bases spanning the gap. In nucleotides, the CDR3 is TGTGCCACCCCCCGGTCGGACATGAACACTGAAGCTTTCTTT. Translating gives CATPRSDMNTEAFF.

As concerns this clone: This same CDR3 is encoded by further DNA sequences in the sample. This chain joins TRBV9 and TRBJ1-5; D ambiguous. Trimming took 0 bases from V and 2 from J, leaving 6 bases between them. CDR1 and CDR2 (germline): SGDLS, YYNGEE. The CDR3 contains 14 residues. CDR3 in amino acids: CASSVDPGNQPQHF. The DNA of the CDR3 is TGTGCCAGCAGCGTAGATCCGGGCAATCAGCCCCAGCATTTT.

This clone has a single count. The chain employs TRBV10-3 and TRBJ1-3; TRBD1 aligns across 8 bases. The V gene end was trimmed by 5 bases and the J gene end by 3 bases; junction bases not matched to a gene: 6. The CDR3 is 15 amino acids. Per the germline V gene, CDR1 is ENHRY and CDR2 is SYGVKD. The CDR3 protein is CAISPGGGLGNTIYF. The CDR3 nucleotides are TGTGCCATCAGTCCAGGGGGCGGTCTTGGAAACACCATATATTTT.

The chain links TRBV21-1 to TRBJ2-1; the table names TRBD1, a call not compared with the DNA. TRBV21-1 represents a pseudogene. CDR3 length: 14 amino acids. CDR3 sequence (DNA): TGTGCCAGCAAACCTCGGGACAGGGAAGATGAGCAGTTCTTC. Residues: CASKPRDREDEQFF.

The chain recombines TRBV15 with TRBJ2-1; TRBD2 is a possible D gene (5 bases). The CDR3 length is 17 residues. Looked up from germline, CDR1 is LNHNV and CDR2 is YYDKDF (reference sequence). Trimming stripped 0 bases from V and 2 bases from J, with 14 bases between. The CDR3 sequence is CATSRDTGSTPYNEQFF. CDR3 bases: TGTGCCACCAGCAGAGATACGGGGAGTACCCCCTACAATGAGCAGTTCTTC.